Listed below are T cell receptor beta chains from one sample, sequenced in a study of cytomegalovirus exposure and HLA in healthy donors. Repertoires were generated with immunoSEQ multiplex PCR, while TCRdb's copy carries only in-frame clones and drops some. This sample has about 110,000 clones, with 65% to 90% found just once. Sequenced input: PBMCs. These receptors were taken from a man in his forties or fifties in good health and CMV-seronegative. The CDR3 runs from the conserved cysteine through the conserved F or W. The D gene is left open where the match is weak. Only some rows state a clone size, as once, few, many or a class for expanded clones.

size: .
V: TRBV27
D: .
J: TRBJ2-6
DNA: TGTGCCAGCAGTTCAGGTCCTGGGGCCAACGTCCTGACTTTC
CDR3: CASSSGPGANVLTF

size: .
V: TRBV5-1
D: TRBD2
J: TRBJ2-5
DNA: TGCGCCAGCAGCTTGGCCGTCGTTCAGGGAGGGGAGACCCAGTACTTC
CDR3: CASSLAVVQGGETQYF

size: few
V: TRBV9
D: .
J: TRBJ1-1
DNA: TGTGCCAGCAGCCCCACCCGGGGGTGGACTGAAGCTTTCTTT
CDR3: CASSPTRGWTEAFF

size: few
V: TRBV6-6
D: .
J: TRBJ2-2
DNA: TGTGCCAGCAGTTACACGGGGTCTGACACCGGGGAGCTGTTTTTT
CDR3: CASSYTGSDTGELFF

size: .
V: TRBV14
D: .
J: TRBJ1-5
DNA: TGTGCCAGCAGCCTTGAGAGAAATCAGCCCCAGCATTTT
CDR3: CASSLERNQPQHF

size: .
V: TRBV7-9
D: .
J: TRBJ1-1
DNA: TGTTCCAGCAGCTTAGAGCAGAACACTGAAGCTTTCTTT
CDR3: CSSSLEQNTEAFF

size: .
V: TRBV5-4
D: .
J: TRBJ2-3
DNA: TGTGCCAGCAGCTTGAAAGCCCCCCCCAATACGCAGTATTTT
CDR3: CASSLKAPPNTQYF

size: .
V: TRBV6-5
D: .
J: TRBJ1-4
DNA: TGTGCCAGCAGTCCCCAGGGGCGCGTAGAAAAACTGTTTTTT
CDR3: CASSPQGRVEKLFF

size: .
V: TRBV4-1
D: .
J: TRBJ1-6
DNA: TGCGCCAGCAGCCCCGGACAAGATAATTCACCCCTCCACTTT
CDR3: CASSPGQDNSPLHF

size: .
V: TRBV10-1
D: .
J: TRBJ2-4
DNA: TGCGCCAGCAGTGGCGGTTTATCAAACATTCAGTACTTC
CDR3: CASSGGLSNIQYF

size: .
V: TRBV9
D: TRBD1
J: TRBJ1-2
DNA: TGTGCCAGCAGCCCCCGCGGGACAGCAGACTATGGCTACACCTTC
CDR3: CASSPRGTADYGYTF

size: .
V: TRBV28
D: TRBD1
J: TRBJ1-2
DNA: TGTGCCAGCTCTACAGGGGGCTGGGGCTACACCTTC
CDR3: CASSTGGWGYTF

size: .
V: TRBV5-1
D: .
J: TRBJ1-1
DNA: TGCGCCAGTACGGGGGTTCTGAACACTGAAGCTTTCTTT
CDR3: CASTGVLNTEAFF

size: .
V: TRBV27
D: .
J: TRBJ1-2
DNA: TGTGCCAGCAGTCTCTGGGCGGAGGGGTACTATGGCTACACCTTC
CDR3: CASSLWAEGYYGYTF

size: .
V: TRBV30
D: .
J: TRBJ2-5
DNA: TGTGCCTGGAGGAATCAGGGGCAAGAGACCCAGTACTTC
CDR3: CAWRNQGQETQYF

size: few
V: TRBV4-3
D: .
J: TRBJ1-1
DNA: TGCGCCAGCAGCCAAGACATTACAGTGAGGGAGGACACTGAAGCTTTCTTT
CDR3: CASSQDITVREDTEAFF

size: .
V: TRBV5-1
D: TRBD1
J: TRBJ1-6
DNA: TGCGCCAGCAGCTCTGGACAGGGGCCTAACTATAATTCACCCCTCCACTTT
CDR3: CASSSGQGPNYNSPLHF

size: .
V: TRBV6-5
D: TRBD1
J: TRBJ1-2
DNA: TGTGCCAGCAGTTCGCGGACAGGGGAACGCGGCTACACCTTC
CDR3: CASSSRTGERGYTF

size: .
V: TRBV19
D: .
J: TRBJ2-6
DNA: TGTGCCAGTAAAGTACAGGGTGGAAGTAGTGGGGCCAACGTCCTGACTTTC
CDR3: CASKVQGGSSGANVLTF

size: .
V: TRBV6-1
D: TRBD1
J: TRBJ2-1
DNA: TGTGCCAGCGTCCGGGACAGTTACAATGAGCAGTTCTTC
CDR3: CASVRDSYNEQFF

size: .
V: TRBV7-2
D: TRBD1
J: TRBJ2-1
DNA: TGTGCCAGCAGCCAGACGGTGGGACAGGGTTACAATGAGCAGTTCTTC
CDR3: CASSQTVGQGYNEQFF

size: .
V: TRBV5-1
D: TRBD2
J: TRBJ2-7
DNA: TGCGCCAGCAGCTCGCTGGGGGGGAACTACGAGCAGTACTTC
CDR3: CASSSLGGNYEQYF

size: .
V: TRBV19
D: TRBD1
J: TRBJ2-7
DNA: TGTGCCAGTAGTATCGACAGGGAATACGAGCAGTACTTC
CDR3: CASSIDREYEQYF

size: .
V: TRBV19
D: .
J: TRBJ1-2
DNA: TGTGCCAGTAGTGGGGGACTAGACCCTTTGTATGGCTACACCTTC
CDR3: CASSGGLDPLYGYTF

size: .
V: TRBV2
D: TRBD2
J: TRBJ2-7
DNA: TGTGCCAGCCGAAGACTAGCGGGGTACGAGCAGTACTTC
CDR3: CASRRLAGYEQYF

size: .
V: TRBV10-1
D: .
J: TRBJ2-5
DNA: TGCGCCAGCAGTGAGTCGGCAAGGAGAGAGACCCAGTACTTC
CDR3: CASSESARRETQYF

size: .
V: TRBV7-9
D: .
J: TRBJ1-1
DNA: TGTGCCAGCAGCTTAGCGCTGGGGGAGGGGACTGAAGCTTTCTTT
CDR3: CASSLALGEGTEAFF

size: .
V: TRBV5-1
D: .
J: TRBJ2-6
DNA: TGCGCCAGCAGCTTGTCTGGGCACGCTGGGGCCAACGTCCTGACTTTC
CDR3: CASSLSGHAGANVLTF

size: .
V: TRBV6-1
D: TRBD1
J: TRBJ1-5
DNA: TGTGCCAGCAGTGGGCGGGACAGGGAGAGCAATCAGCCCCAGCATTTT
CDR3: CASSGRDRESNQPQHF

size: once
V: TRBV6-5
D: TRBD1
J: TRBJ1-6
DNA: TGTGCCAGCAGGGGAGGGACAGGGGATTCACCCCTCCACTTT
CDR3: CASRGGTGDSPLHF

size: .
V: TRBV9
D: TRBD2
J: TRBJ2-1
DNA: TGTGCCAGCAGCGTACGGGGGGTTGATGAGCAGTTCTTC
CDR3: CASSVRGVDEQFF

size: few
V: TRBV19
D: .
J: TRBJ1-2
DNA: TGTGCCAGTAGTATACCCGGGCAGGGCTTTAACTATGGCTACACCTTC
CDR3: CASSIPGQGFNYGYTF

size: .
V: TRBV5-1
D: TRBD2
J: TRBJ2-1
DNA: TGCGCCAGCAGCTTTCTAGCGGGGGAGGTTGACAATGAGCAGTTCTTC
CDR3: CASSFLAGEVDNEQFF

size: .
V: TRBV27
D: TRBD1
J: TRBJ1-5
DNA: TGTGCCAGCAGCCGCGACAGGGATCAGCCCCAGCATTTT
CDR3: CASSRDRDQPQHF

size: .
V: TRBV18
D: TRBD1
J: TRBJ1-2
DNA: TGTGCCAGCTCCCCGGACAGGGGGGAATATGGCTACACCTTC
CDR3: CASSPDRGEYGYTF

size: once
V: TRBV7-9
D: TRBD1
J: TRBJ2-5
DNA: TGTGCCAGCAGCTCGACAGGGCGAGAGACCCAGTACTTC
CDR3: CASSSTGRETQYF

size: .
V: TRBV9
D: TRBD2
J: TRBJ2-2
DNA: TGTGCCAGCAGCGTCCTAGCGGACCTCACCGGGGAGCTGTTTTTT
CDR3: CASSVLADLTGELFF

size: few
V: TRBV6-5
D: .
J: TRBJ1-1
DNA: TGTGCCAGCACGCACCGGGGTAACACTGAAGCTTTCTTT
CDR3: CASTHRGNTEAFF

size: .
V: TRBV5-1
D: TRBD1
J: TRBJ1-2
DNA: TGCGCCAGCAGCTCCGGCCAACAGGGGGCGCATGGCTACACCTTC
CDR3: CASSSGQQGAHGYTF

size: .
V: TRBV19
D: .
J: TRBJ2-1
DNA: TGTGCCAGTAGTACTGACACTGCTGGCTCCTACAATGAGCAGTTCTTC
CDR3: CASSTDTAGSYNEQFF

size: .
V: TRBV5-1
D: .
J: TRBJ2-5
DNA: TGCGCCAGCAGCTTGGAGGGAAGGGGAGAGACCCAGTACTTC
CDR3: CASSLEGRGETQYF

size: .
V: TRBV7-9
D: TRBD2
J: TRBJ2-2
DNA: TGTGCCAGCAGCGTCTCGGGACTAAACACCGGGGAGCTGTTTTTT
CDR3: CASSVSGLNTGELFF

size: .
V: TRBV6-1
D: TRBD2
J: TRBJ2-1
DNA: TGTGCCAGCAGTGAATTGAGCGGGGGCTTGAATGAGCAGTTCTTC
CDR3: CASSELSGGLNEQFF

size: .
V: TRBV30
D: .
J: TRBJ1-5
DNA: TGTGCCTGGAGTATGGGAGACTATAGCAATCAGCCCCAGCATTTT
CDR3: CAWSMGDYSNQPQHF

size: .
V: TRBV9
D: TRBD2
J: TRBJ2-5
DNA: TGTGCCAGCAGCGTAGGAGGCTCCAGCGGGGGGTATCAAGAGACCCAGTACTTC
CDR3: CASSVGGSSGGYQETQYF

size: .
V: TRBV20-1
D: .
J: TRBJ1-1
DNA: TGCAGTGCCAAAATCGGCACTGAAGCTTTCTTT
CDR3: CSAKIGTEAFF

size: .
V: TRBV6-4
D: .
J: TRBJ1-5
DNA: TGTGCCAGCAGTGGTGACAAGGTAGATCAGCCCCAGCATTTT
CDR3: CASSGDKVDQPQHF

size: .
V: TRBV21-1
D: .
J: TRBJ1-2
DNA: TGTGCCAGCAGCAAAGGAGAGGGTTCCGCCACTATCTATGGCTACACCTTC
CDR3: CASSKGEGSATIYGYTF

size: once
V: TRBV5-1
D: TRBD1
J: TRBJ2-6
DNA: TGCGCCAGCAGCGCATCTGACAGGGCGGCTGGGGCCAACGTCCTGACTTTC
CDR3: CASSASDRAAGANVLTF

size: .
V: TRBV5-1
D: TRBD1
J: TRBJ1-2
DNA: TGCGCCAGCAGCTTGATTTCAGGACAGGGGTTTAATGGCTACACCTTC
CDR3: CASSLISGQGFNGYTF

size: .
V: TRBV7-2
D: .
J: TRBJ1-4
DNA: TGTGCCAGCAGCTCCAGGGGTCTTGGGAATGAAAAACTGTTTTTT
CDR3: CASSSRGLGNEKLFF

size: .
V: TRBV6-5
D: .
J: TRBJ2-3
DNA: TGTGCCAGCAGTTCGGGGAGCACAGATACGCAGTATTTT
CDR3: CASSSGSTDTQYF

size: .
V: TRBV5-1
D: TRBD2
J: TRBJ2-3
DNA: TGCGCCAGCAGCTTGGGTAGCGGGGGCACAGATACGCAGTATTTT
CDR3: CASSLGSGGTDTQYF

size: .
V: TRBV29-1
D: .
J: TRBJ1-1
DNA: TGCAGCGTTGAAGATAGAGGGGAGGTCGGGAACACTGAAGCTTTCTTT
CDR3: CSVEDRGEVGNTEAFF

size: .
V: TRBV6-6
D: TRBD1
J: TRBJ1-1
DNA: TGTGCCAGCATTCTGGGACAGGAGAACATTGAAGCTTTCTTT
CDR3: CASILGQENIEAFF

size: .
V: TRBV27
D: .
J: TRBJ2-1
DNA: TGTGCCAGCAGTTTATCGGGGCCCTGGGGGGATGAGCAGTTCTTC
CDR3: CASSLSGPWGDEQFF

size: .
V: TRBV4-1
D: .
J: TRBJ1-3
DNA: TGCGCCAGCAGCACAATCTCTGGAAACACCATATATTTT
CDR3: CASSTISGNTIYF

size: .
V: TRBV5-1
D: .
J: TRBJ2-3
DNA: TGCGCCAGCAGCCTGGGACTCCGCACAGATACGCAGTATTTT
CDR3: CASSLGLRTDTQYF

size: .
V: TRBV7-2
D: TRBD2
J: TRBJ2-1
DNA: TGTGCCAGCAGCCCCGGACTAGCGGGGGGTCTCGATGAGCAGTTCTTC
CDR3: CASSPGLAGGLDEQFF